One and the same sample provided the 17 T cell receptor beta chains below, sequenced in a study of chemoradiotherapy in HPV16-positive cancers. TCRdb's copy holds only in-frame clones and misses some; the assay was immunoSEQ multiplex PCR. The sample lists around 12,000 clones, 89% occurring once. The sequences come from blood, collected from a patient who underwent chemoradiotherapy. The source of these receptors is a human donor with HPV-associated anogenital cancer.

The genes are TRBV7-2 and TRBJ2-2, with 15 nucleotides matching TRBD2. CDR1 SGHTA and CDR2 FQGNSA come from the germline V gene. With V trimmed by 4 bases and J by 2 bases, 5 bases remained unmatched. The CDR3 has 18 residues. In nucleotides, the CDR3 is TGTGCCAGCAGCTCGGGGGGACTAGCGGGGGGTAACACCGGGGAGCTGTTTTTT. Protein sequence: CASSSGGLAGGNTGELFF.

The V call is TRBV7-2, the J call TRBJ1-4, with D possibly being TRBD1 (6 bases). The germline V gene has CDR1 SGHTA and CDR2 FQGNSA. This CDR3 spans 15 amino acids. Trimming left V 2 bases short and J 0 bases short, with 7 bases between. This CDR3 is CASSLRQATNEKLFF. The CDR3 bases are TGTGCCAGCAGCTTAAGACAGGCAACTAATGAAAAACTGTTTTTT.

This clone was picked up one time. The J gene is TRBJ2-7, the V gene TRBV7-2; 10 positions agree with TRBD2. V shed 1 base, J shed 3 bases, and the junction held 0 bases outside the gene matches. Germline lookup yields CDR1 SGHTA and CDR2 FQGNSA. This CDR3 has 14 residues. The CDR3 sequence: CASSLERGGYEQYF. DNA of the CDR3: TGTGCCAGCAGCTTAGAGCGGGGGGGCTACGAGCAGTACTTC.

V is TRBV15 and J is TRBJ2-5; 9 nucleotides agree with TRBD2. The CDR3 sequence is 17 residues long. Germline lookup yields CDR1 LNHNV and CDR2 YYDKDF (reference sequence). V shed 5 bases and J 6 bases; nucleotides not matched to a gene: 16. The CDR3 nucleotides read TGTGCCACCAGCGAGCCCCCGGCTAGCGGGATCGGGAAGACCCAGTACTTC. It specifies CATSEPPASGIGKTQYF. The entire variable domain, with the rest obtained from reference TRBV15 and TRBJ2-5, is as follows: DAMVIQNPRYQVTQFGKPVTLSCSQTLNHNVMYWYQQKSSQAPKLLFHYYDKDFNNEADTPDNFQSRRPNTSFCFLDIRSPGLGDTAMYLCATSEPPASGIGKTQYFGPGTRLLVL.

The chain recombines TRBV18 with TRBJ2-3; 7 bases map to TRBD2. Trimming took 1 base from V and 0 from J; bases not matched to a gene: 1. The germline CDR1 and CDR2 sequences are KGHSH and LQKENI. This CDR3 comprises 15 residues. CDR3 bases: TGTGCCAGCTCACCACTGGGGGGGAGCACAGATACGCAGTATTTT. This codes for CASSPLGGSTDTQYF.

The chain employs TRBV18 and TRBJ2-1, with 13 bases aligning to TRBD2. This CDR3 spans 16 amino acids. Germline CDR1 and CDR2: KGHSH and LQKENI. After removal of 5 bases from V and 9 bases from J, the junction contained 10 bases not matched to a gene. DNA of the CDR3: TGTGCCAGCTCAAGCTTTGGACTAGCGGGAGCTCTTGAGCAGTTCTTC. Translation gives CASSSFGLAGALEQFF.

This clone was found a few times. The CDR3 region has the DNA TGTGCCAGCAGTTTCACACAGGGCTGGGAGCAGTACTTC. This codes for CASSFTQGWEQYF. The chain is built from TRBV6-5 and TRBJ2-7, with D perhaps matching TRBD1 (6 bases). V lost 4 bases to trimming and J lost 7 bases, with 14 bases between them. The length of the CDR3 is 13 residues. Germline-derived CDR1 and CDR2 are MNHEY and SVGAGI.

The CDR3 sequence: CSVGALTGSEQFF. DNA for the CDR3: TGCAGCGTTGGGGCTTTAACAGGATCTGAGCAGTTCTTC. The genes are TRBV29-1 and TRBJ2-1, with TRBD1 as a possible D gene (5 bases). Per the germline V gene, CDR1 is SQVTM and CDR2 is ANQGSEA. The CDR3 contains 13 residues. V lost 4 bases and J lost 9, with 16 bases in between.

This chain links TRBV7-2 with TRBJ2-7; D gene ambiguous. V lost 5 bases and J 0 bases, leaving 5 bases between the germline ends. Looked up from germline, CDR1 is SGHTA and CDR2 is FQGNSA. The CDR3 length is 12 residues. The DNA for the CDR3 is TGTGCCAGCAGCGGAGCCTCCTACGAGCAGTACTTC. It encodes CASSGASYEQYF.

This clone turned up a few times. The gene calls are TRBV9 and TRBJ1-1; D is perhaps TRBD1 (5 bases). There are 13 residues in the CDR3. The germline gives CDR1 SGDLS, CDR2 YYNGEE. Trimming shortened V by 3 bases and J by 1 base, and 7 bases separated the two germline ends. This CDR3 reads CASSATENTEAFF. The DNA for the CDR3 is TGTGCCAGCAGCGCGACAGAGAACACTGAAGCTTTCTTT.

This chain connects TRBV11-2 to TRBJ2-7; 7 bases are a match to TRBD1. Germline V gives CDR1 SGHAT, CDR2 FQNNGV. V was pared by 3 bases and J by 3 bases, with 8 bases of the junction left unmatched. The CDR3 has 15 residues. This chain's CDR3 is CASSLGNRGHYEQYF. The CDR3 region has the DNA TGTGCCAGCAGCTTGGGGAACAGGGGCCACTACGAGCAGTACTTC.

For the CDR3, the DNA is TGTGCCAGCAGTGCTACCGGCTCTGGAAACACCATATATTTT. Amino acid sequence: CASSATGSGNTIYF. V usage is TRBV2 and J usage is TRBJ1-3; D uncertain. The germline V and J ends were trimmed by 4 bases and 0 bases, with 7 bases remaining between them. Germline V gene sequence: CDR1 SNHLY, CDR2 FYNNEI. CDR3 length: 14 residues.

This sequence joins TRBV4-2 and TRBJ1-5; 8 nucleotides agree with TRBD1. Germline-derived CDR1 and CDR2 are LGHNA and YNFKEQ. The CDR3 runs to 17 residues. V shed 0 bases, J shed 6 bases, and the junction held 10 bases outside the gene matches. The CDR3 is CASSQDGSGTGGQPQHF. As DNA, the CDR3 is TGTGCCAGCAGCCAAGATGGGTCCGGGACAGGTGGTCAGCCCCAGCATTTT.

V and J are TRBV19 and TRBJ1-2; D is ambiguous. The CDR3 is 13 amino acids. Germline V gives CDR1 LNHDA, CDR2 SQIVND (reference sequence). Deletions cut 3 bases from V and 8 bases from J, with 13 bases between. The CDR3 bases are TGTGCCAGTAGTATCCGCCACGGTTACGGCTACACCTTC. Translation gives CASSIRHGYGYTF.

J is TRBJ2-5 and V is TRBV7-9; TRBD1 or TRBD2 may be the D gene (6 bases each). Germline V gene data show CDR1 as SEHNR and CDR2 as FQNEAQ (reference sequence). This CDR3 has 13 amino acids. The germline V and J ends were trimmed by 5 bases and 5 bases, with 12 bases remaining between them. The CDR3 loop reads CASSPRGPETQYF. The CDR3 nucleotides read TGTGCCAGCAGCCCTCGGGGGCCCGAGACCCAGTACTTC.

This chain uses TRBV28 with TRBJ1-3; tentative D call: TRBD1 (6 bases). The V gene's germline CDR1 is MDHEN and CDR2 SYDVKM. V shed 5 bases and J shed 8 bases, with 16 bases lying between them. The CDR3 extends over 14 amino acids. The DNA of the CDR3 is TGTGCCAGCAGTCCCGGGGGGGCACGGGACACCATATATTTT. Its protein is CASSPGGARDTIYF.

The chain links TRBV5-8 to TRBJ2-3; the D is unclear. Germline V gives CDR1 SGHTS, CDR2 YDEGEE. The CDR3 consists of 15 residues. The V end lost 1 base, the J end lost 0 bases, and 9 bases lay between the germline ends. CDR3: CASSLRDSSTDTQYF. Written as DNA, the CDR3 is TGTGCCAGCAGCTTGCGTGATTCAAGCACAGATACGCAGTATTTT.